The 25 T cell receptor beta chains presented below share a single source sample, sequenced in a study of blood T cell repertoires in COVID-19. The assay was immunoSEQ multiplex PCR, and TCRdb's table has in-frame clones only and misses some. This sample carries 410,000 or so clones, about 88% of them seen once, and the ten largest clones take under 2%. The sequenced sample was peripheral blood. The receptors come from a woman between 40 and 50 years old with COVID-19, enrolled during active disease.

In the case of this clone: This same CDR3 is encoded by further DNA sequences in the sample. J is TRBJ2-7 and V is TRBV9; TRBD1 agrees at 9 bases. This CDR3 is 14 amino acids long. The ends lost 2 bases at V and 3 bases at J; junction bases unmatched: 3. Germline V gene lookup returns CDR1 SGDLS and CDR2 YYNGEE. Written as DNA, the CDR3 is TGTGCCAGCAGCGTGGGACAGGGCAACTACGAGCAGTACTTC. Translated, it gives CASSVGQGNYEQYF.

DNA of the CDR3: TGTGCCAGCAGTCTACAGGGGATGGGGAGGTACACCTTC. Translation: CASSLQGMGRYTF. V gene TRBV27 combines with J gene TRBJ1-2, with 7 bases fitting TRBD1. Germline CDR1 reads MNHEY; CDR2 reads SMNVEV (reference sequence). The CDR3 contains 13 residues. After removal of 5 bases from V and 11 bases from J, the junction contained 11 bases not matched to a gene.

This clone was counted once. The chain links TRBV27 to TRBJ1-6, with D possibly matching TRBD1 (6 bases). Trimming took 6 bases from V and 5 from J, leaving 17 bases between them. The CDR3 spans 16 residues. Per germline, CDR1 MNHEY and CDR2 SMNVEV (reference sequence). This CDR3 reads CASRLRGGVDNSPLHF. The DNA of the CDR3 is TGTGCCAGCAGGTTGAGGGGGGGGGTCGATAATTCACCCCTCCACTTT.

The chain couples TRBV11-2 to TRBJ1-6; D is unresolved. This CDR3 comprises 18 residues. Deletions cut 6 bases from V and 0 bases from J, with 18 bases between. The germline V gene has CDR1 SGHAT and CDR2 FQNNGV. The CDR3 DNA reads TGTGCCAGCAGTAGGAGCTTAAGTCAGAGCTCCTATAATTCACCCCTCCACTTT. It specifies CASSRSLSQSSYNSPLHF.

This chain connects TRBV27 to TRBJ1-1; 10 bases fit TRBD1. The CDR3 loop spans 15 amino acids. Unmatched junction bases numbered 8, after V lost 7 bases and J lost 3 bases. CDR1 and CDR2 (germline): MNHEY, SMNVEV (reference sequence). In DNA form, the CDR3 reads TGTGCCAGCAAGGGAGACAGGGGGCCGTACACTGAAGCTTTCTTT. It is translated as CASKGDRGPYTEAFF.

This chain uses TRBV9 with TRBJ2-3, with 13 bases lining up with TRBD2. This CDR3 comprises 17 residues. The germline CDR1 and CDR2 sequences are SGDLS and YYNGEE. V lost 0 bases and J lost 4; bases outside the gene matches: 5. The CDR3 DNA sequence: TGTGCCAGCAGCGTAGCTACCACTAGCGGGGGGGCAGATACGCAGTATTTT. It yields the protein CASSVATTSGGADTQYF.

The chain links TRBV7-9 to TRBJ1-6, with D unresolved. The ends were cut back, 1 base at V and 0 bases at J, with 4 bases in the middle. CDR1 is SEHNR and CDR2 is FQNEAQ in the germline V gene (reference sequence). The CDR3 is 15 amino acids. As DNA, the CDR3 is TGTGCCAGCAGCTTAGGGAGCTCCTATAATTCACCCCTCCACTTT. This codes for CASSLGSSYNSPLHF.

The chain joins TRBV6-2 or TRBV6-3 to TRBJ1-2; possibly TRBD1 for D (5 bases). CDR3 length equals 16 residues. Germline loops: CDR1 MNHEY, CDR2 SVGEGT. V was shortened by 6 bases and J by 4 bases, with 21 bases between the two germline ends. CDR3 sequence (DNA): TGTGCCAGCAGCCGAAGTTTCGGCCGACAGCCCTATGGCTACACCTTC. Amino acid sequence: CASSRSFGRQPYGYTF.

DNA for the CDR3: TGTGCCAGCAGCTTGGAGGTCTTCAGACAGGGCAAGACCCAGTACTTC. This gives the protein CASSLEVFRQGKTQYF. V and J are TRBV5-8 and TRBJ2-5; 7 nucleotides agree with TRBD1. Germline-derived CDR1 and CDR2 are SGHTS and YDEGEE. V shed 0 bases, J shed 6 bases, and the junction held 11 bases outside the gene matches. The CDR3 has 16 amino acids.

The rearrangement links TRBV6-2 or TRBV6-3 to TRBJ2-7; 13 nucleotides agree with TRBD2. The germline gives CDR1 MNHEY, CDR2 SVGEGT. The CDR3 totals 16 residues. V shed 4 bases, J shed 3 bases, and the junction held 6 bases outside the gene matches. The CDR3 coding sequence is TGTGCCAGCAGTTCCCCCCGGACTAGCGGGAGCTACGAGCAGTACTTC. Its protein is CASSSPRTSGSYEQYF.

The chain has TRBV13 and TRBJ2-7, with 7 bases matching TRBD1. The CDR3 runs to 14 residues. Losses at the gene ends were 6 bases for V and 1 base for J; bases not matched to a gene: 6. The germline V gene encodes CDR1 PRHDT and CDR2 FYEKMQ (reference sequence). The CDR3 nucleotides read TGTGCCAGCAGTCCAGACAGGGCATCCTACGAGCAGTACTTC. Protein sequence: CASSPDRASYEQYF.

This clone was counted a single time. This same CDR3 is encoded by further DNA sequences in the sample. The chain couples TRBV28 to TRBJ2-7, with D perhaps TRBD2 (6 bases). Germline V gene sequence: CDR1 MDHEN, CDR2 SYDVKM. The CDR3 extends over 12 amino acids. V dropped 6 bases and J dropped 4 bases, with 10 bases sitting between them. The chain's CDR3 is CASSLAGYEQYF. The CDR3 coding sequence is TGTGCCAGCAGCCTGGCGGGGTACGAGCAGTACTTC.

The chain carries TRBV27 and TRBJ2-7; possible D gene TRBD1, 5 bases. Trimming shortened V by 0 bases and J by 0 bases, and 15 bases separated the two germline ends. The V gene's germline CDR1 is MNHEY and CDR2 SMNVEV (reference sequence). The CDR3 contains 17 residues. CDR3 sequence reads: CASSLSGARSFSYEQYF. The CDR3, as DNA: TGTGCCAGCAGTTTATCAGGGGCCCGAAGTTTCTCCTACGAGCAGTACTTC.

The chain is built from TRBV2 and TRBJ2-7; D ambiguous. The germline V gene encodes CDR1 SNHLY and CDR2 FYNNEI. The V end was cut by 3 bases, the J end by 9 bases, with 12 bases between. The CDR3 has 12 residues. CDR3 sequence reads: CASSDLVVGQYF. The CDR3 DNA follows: TGTGCCAGCAGTGACTTGGTCGTCGGGCAGTACTTC.

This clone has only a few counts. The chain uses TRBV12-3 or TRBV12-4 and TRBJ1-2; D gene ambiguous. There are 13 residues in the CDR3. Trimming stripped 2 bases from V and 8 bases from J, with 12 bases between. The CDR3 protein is CASSLRGGEGYTF. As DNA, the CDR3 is TGTGCCAGCAGTTTACGGGGTGGGGAAGGCTACACCTTC.

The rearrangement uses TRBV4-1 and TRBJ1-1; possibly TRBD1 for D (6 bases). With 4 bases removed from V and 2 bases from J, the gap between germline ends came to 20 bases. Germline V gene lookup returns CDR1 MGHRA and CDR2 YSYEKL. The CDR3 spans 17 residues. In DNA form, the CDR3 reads TGCGCCAGCAGCCGAGGACGGGCACGGACAGTAAACACTGAAGCTTTCTTT. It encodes CASSRGRARTVNTEAFF.

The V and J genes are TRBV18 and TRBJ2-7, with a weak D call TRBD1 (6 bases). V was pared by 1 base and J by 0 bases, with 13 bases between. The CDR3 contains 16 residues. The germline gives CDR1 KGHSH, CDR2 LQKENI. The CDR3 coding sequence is TGTGCCAGCTCACCACTCTACAGGGTAACCTCCTACGAGCAGTACTTC. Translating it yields CASSPLYRVTSYEQYF.

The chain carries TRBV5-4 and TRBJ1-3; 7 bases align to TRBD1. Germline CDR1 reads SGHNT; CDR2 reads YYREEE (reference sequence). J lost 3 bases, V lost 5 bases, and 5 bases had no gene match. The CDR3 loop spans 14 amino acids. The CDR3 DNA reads TGTGCCAGCAGGAGATGGGACAGTGGAAACACCATATATTTT. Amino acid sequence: CASRRWDSGNTIYF.

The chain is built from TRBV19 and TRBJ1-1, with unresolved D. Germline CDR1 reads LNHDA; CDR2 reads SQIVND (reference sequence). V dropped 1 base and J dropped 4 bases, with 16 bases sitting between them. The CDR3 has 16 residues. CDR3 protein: CASSIVRSEHRTEAFF. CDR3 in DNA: TGTGCCAGTAGTATAGTTCGCTCAGAACACCGCACTGAAGCTTTCTTT.

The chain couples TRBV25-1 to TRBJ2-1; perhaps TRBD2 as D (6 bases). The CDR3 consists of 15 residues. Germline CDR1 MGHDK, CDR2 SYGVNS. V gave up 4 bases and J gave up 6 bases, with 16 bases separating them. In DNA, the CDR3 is TGTGCCAGCAGTGCTTTTAATACGGGGGTCAATGAGCAGTTCTTC. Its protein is CASSAFNTGVNEQFF.

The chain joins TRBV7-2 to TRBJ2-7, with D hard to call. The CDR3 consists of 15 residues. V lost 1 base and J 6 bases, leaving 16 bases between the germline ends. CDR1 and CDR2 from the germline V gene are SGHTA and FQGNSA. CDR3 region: CASSLVGQVLGEQYF. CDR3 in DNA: TGTGCCAGCAGCTTAGTAGGCCAGGTATTAGGCGAGCAGTACTTC.

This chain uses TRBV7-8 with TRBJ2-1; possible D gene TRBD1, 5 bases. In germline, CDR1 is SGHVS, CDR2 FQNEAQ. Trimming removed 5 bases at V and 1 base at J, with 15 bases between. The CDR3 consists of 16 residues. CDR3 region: CASSVTVGPSYNEQFF. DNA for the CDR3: TGTGCCAGCAGCGTCACCGTGGGGCCATCCTACAATGAGCAGTTCTTC.

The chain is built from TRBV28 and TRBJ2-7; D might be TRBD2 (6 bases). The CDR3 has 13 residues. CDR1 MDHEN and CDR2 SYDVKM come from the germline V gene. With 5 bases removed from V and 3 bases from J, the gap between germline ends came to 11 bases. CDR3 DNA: TGTGCCAGCAGTAGGCGCGGGGTCTACGAGCAGTACTTC. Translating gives CASSRRGVYEQYF. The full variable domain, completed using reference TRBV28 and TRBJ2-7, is DVKVTQSSRYLVKRTGEKVFLECVQDMDHENMFWYRQDPGLGLRLIYFSYDVKMKEKGDIPEGYSVSREKKERFSLILESASTNQTSMYLCASSRRGVYEQYFGPGTRLTVT.

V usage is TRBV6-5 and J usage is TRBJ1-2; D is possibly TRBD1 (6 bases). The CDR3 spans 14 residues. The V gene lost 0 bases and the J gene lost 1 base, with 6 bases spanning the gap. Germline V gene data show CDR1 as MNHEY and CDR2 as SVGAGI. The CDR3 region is CASSYSQGNYGYTF. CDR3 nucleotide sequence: TGTGCCAGCAGTTACTCACAGGGTAACTATGGCTACACCTTC.

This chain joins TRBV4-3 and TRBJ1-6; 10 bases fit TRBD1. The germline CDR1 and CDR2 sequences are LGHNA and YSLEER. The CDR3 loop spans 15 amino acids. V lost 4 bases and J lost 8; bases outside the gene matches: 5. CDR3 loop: CASSPSGTGDSPLHF. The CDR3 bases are TGCGCCAGCAGCCCTTCCGGGACAGGGGATTCACCCCTCCACTTT.